This TCR beta chain stems from a study of blood T cell repertoires in COVID-19. Study-wide context: Samples representing acute and convalescent COVID-19 were sourced from the United States, Italy and Spain. The analysed material was cDNA or gDNA that came from T cells, B-cell-depleted T cells, or PBMCs.

The germline CDR1 and CDR2 sequences are SGDLS and YYNGEE. Trimming left V 3 bases short and J 0 bases short, with 12 bases between. This CDR3 is 15 amino acids long. How the authors handled the data: By means of reference gene primer amplification, nucleated cell counts were estimated. The table came from immunoSEQ multiplex PCR; TCRdb's copy has only in-frame clones and leaves some out. That table gives V, J and clone size, and the DNA gave D and trimming. The sample lists roughly 250,000 clones, approximately 81% occurring once. This clonotype was sampled from a man aged 35-49 years with acute or convalescent COVID-19. Sequencing input: peripheral blood. The chain links TRBV9 to TRBJ1-1, with D hard to call. The DNA for the CDR3 is TGTGCCAGCAGCGCTCGGGGTGACGTGAACACTGAAGCTTTCTTT. This encodes CASSARGDVNTEAFF.